Below are 19 T cell receptor beta chains sequenced from a single sample in a study of shared clonotypes between healthy human individuals. Naive CD8 populations comprised CD45RO-negative cells positively selected for CCR7, excluding terminally differentiated effector memory CD45RA+ cells. Data came from immunoSEQ multiplex PCR; TCRdb stores just in-frame clones and leaves some out. The sample has just over 2,000,000 clones; approximately 94% are singletons. The source material was naive CD8+ T cells sorted from blood. Receptors originate from a man aged 18 to 29 in good health.

CDR3 amino acids: CASSMFGEQFF. The CDR3 coding sequence is TGTGCCAGCAGCATGTTTGGTGAGCAGTTCTTC. V is TRBV5-4 and J is TRBJ2-1; the D is unclear. Germline CDR1 SGHNT, CDR2 YYREEE (reference sequence). The CDR3 is 11 residues long. V was pared by 4 bases and J by 9 bases, with 8 bases between.

This chain connects TRBV6-1 to TRBJ2-7; D perhaps matches TRBD2 (7 bases). The germline V and J ends were trimmed by 9 bases and 7 bases, with 19 bases remaining between them. The CDR3 sequence is 13 residues long. Germline V gene sequence: CDR1 MNHNS, CDR2 SASEGT. The CDR3 here is CARPRGASGEQYF. Written as DNA, the CDR3 is TGTGCCAGACCCCGGGGGGCGTCTGGAGAGCAGTACTTC.

V is TRBV4-1 and J is TRBJ2-7, with TRBD1 matching over 9 bases. The V segment lost 3 bases and the J segment 4 bases; nucleotides outside the gene matches: 7. The CDR3 loop spans 15 amino acids. CDR1 is MGHRA, CDR2 YSYEKL, per germline. CDR3 DNA: TGCGCCAGCAGCCATCCAGGGACAGGGTATTACGAGCAGTACTTC. This sequence encodes CASSHPGTGYYEQYF.

The chain combines TRBV9 with TRBJ2-7; tentatively, D is TRBD1 (7 bases). Trimming cost V 0 bases and J 1 base, with 11 bases left between them. CDR3 size: 15 residues. Germline V CDR1 and CDR2: SGDLS, YYNGEE. The CDR3 region is CASSVAQGTSYEQYF. Written as DNA, the CDR3 is TGTGCCAGCAGCGTAGCACAGGGGACTTCCTACGAGCAGTACTTC.

V usage is TRBV9 and J usage is TRBJ1-1; 11 bases fit TRBD1. There are 14 residues in the CDR3. Germline trimming cut 0 bases from V and 11 bases from J; bases unmatched to any gene: 6. CDR1 and CDR2 (germline): SGDLS, YYNGEE. The CDR3 loop is CASSVVDRGPRAFF. The CDR3 DNA reads TGTGCCAGCAGCGTAGTGGACAGGGGGCCACGGGCTTTCTTT.

Note on this clone: This CDR3 is also generated by other DNA sequences in the sample. This rearrangement joins TRBV4-1 to TRBJ2-7; D is undetermined. The length of the CDR3 is 14 residues. V shed 4 bases and J shed 0 bases, with 10 bases lying between them. Germline CDR1 and CDR2: MGHRA and YSYEKL. The CDR3 DNA reads TGCGCCAGCAGCCGTGGCGGCAGCTCCTACGAGCAGTACTTC. It specifies CASSRGGSSYEQYF.

Only one count was recorded for this clone. The same CDR3 is also encoded by other DNA sequences in this sample. The chain is built from TRBV19 and TRBJ2-7; D possibly corresponds to TRBD1 (6 bases). The CDR3 runs to 14 residues. Germline CDR1 and CDR2: LNHDA and SQIVND (reference sequence). V shed 3 bases and J shed 2 bases, with 11 bases lying between them. For the CDR3, the DNA is TGTGCCAGTAGTATGACAGGACGAACCTACGAGCAGTACTTC. As protein: CASSMTGRTYEQYF.

This clone was detected once. The chain couples TRBV5-1 to TRBJ2-7; D gene ambiguous. The CDR3 is 13 amino acids. In germline, CDR1 is SGHRS, CDR2 YFSETQ. V dropped 3 bases and J dropped 0 bases, with 7 bases sitting between them. In nucleotides, the CDR3 is TGCGCCAGCAGCTCGACAACCTCCTACGAGCAGTACTTC. It translates to CASSSTTSYEQYF. Full variable domain (remainder filled in from reference TRBV5-1 and TRBJ2-7): KAGVTQTPRYLIKTRGQQVTLSCSPISGHRSVSWYQQTPGQGLQFLFEYFSETQRNKGNFPGRFSGRQFSNSRSEMNVSTLELGDSALYLCASSSTTSYEQYFGPGTRLTVT.

This chain uses TRBV10-1 with TRBJ2-5; TRBD2 aligns across 9 bases. Germline trimming cut 2 bases from V and 5 bases from J; bases unmatched to any gene: 6. The CDR3 length is 15 residues. Germline lookup yields CDR1 WNHNN and CDR2 SYGVQD (reference sequence). CDR3 amino acids: CASSERSSGIETQYF. For the CDR3, the DNA is TGCGCCAGCAGTGAGCGGTCTAGCGGGATTGAGACCCAGTACTTC.

The chain is built from TRBV13 and TRBJ2-5; D may be TRBD2 (6 bases). CDR1 PRHDT and CDR2 FYEKMQ come from the germline V gene (reference sequence). V was clipped by 0 bases and J by 4 bases, with 15 bases between them. CDR3 length: 16 residues. In DNA form, the CDR3 reads TGTGCCAGCAGCTTAGGCCTAAGGGTGGGGGGAGAGACCCAGTACTTC. Its translation: CASSLGLRVGGETQYF.

This clone was recorded once. The chain joins TRBV25-1 to TRBJ1-2; 8 nucleotides match TRBD1. The CDR3 loop spans 14 amino acids. V shed 3 bases and J 8 bases; nucleotides not matched to a gene: 8. CDR1 and CDR2 (germline): MGHDK, SYGVNS. The CDR3 nucleotides are TGTGCCAGCAGTGATGTTGGGACAGGTGAAGGCTACACCTTC. Translation: CASSDVGTGEGYTF.

This clone was seen only once. The V gene is TRBV19, the J gene TRBJ1-3; D gene unclear. Trimming took 5 bases from V and 1 from J, leaving 15 bases between them. This CDR3 spans 16 amino acids. Germline assignment: CDR1 LNHDA and CDR2 SQIVND (reference sequence). DNA for the CDR3: TGTGCCAGTAGTTTTCCATCGGGCATTTCTGGAAACACCATATATTTT. This translates into CASSFPSGISGNTIYF.

The rearrangement joins TRBV13 to TRBJ2-7, with D possibly TRBD1 on 6 matching bases. CDR1 and CDR2 from the germline V gene are PRHDT and FYEKMQ (reference sequence). This CDR3 spans 14 amino acids. The V and J ends lost 2 bases and 2 bases respectively, with 10 bases between them. This chain's CDR3 is CASSLTGITYEQYF. The CDR3 DNA follows: TGTGCCAGCAGCTTAACAGGGATTACCTACGAGCAGTACTTC.

The CDR3 loop reads CASAHEQYF. CDR3 coding DNA: TGCGCCAGCGCACACGAGCAGTACTTC. V is TRBV10-1 and J is TRBJ2-7; the D is unclear. Germline loops: CDR1 WNHNN, CDR2 SYGVQD (reference sequence). Trimming left V 8 bases short and J 5 bases short, with 4 bases between. The CDR3 sequence is 9 residues long.

The rearrangement links TRBV28 to TRBJ1-2; D may be TRBD1 (6 bases). Looked up from germline, CDR1 is MDHEN and CDR2 is SYDVKM. Trimming pared 6 bases from V and 6 bases from J, leaving 20 bases between. The CDR3 has 15 amino acids. The CDR3 DNA sequence: TGTGCCAGCAGCCTGACAGGCGTACGTAGGGATGGCTACACCTTC. Protein product: CASSLTGVRRDGYTF.

The chain employs TRBV28 and TRBJ1-2, with a weak D call TRBD1 (5 bases). The germline V and J ends were trimmed by 4 bases and 7 bases, with 19 bases remaining between them. The CDR3 runs to 15 residues. Looked up from germline, CDR1 is MDHEN and CDR2 is SYDVKM. Here the CDR3 reads CASSSPGAALGGYTF. The CDR3 nucleotides read TGTGCCAGCAGTTCTCCCGGGGCCGCCCTTGGTGGCTACACCTTC.

This clone has a single count. The rearrangement uses TRBV19 and TRBJ1-5; D possibly corresponds to TRBD1 (5 bases). V was cut by 5 bases and J by 5 bases, with 10 bases left in between. Germline assignment: CDR1 LNHDA and CDR2 SQIVND (reference sequence). This CDR3 is 13 amino acids long. CDR3 sequence: CASSSAGHQPQHF. The DNA for the CDR3 is TGTGCCAGTAGTTCGGCAGGGCATCAGCCCCAGCATTTT.

CDR3: CASSQSGTESYEQYF. The DNA for the CDR3 is TGTGCCAGCAGCCAATCCGGGACAGAGTCCTACGAGCAGTACTTC. The rearrangement links TRBV9 to TRBJ2-7; 7 positions match TRBD1. CDR3 length equals 15 residues. The V and J ends lost 4 bases and 1 base, in that order; junction bases with no gene match: 8. Germline-derived CDR1 and CDR2 are SGDLS and YYNGEE.

The chain carries TRBV28 and TRBJ2-1; D remains ambiguous. With 5 bases removed from V and 5 bases from J, the gap between germline ends came to 10 bases. There are 13 residues in the CDR3. CDR1 MDHEN and CDR2 SYDVKM come from the germline V gene. The CDR3, as DNA: TGTGCCAGCAGTCTTGGATCTGACAATGAGCAGTTCTTC. This encodes CASSLGSDNEQFF.